This TCR beta chain was captured by sequencing in a study of CXCR3-negative and CXCR3-positive naive CD8 T cells. Study-wide background: The dataset comprises roughly 150 million TRB reads in total, with about 1.5 +/- 0.3 million reads per library.

With regard to this clonotype: Its specificity is unknown.

Findings and caveats of the study: TRB CDR3 hydrophobicity was greater in CXCR3-positive naive cells than in CXCR3-negative naive cells.

UMI-tagged TRB cDNA libraries were built via 5' RACE. TCRdb re-called the 5' RACE reads; one entry per CDR3 protein, DNA not given. The sample table sets out 100,000 to 150,000 distinct CDR3 sequences. There are 14 residues in the CDR3. Germline CDR1 LGHDT, CDR2 YNNKEL (reference sequence). The chain has TRBV3-1 and TRBJ2-7; absent DNA, TCRdb's TRBD2 call cannot be checked. The sequence was obtained from a human donor in good health. Some clones in this sample may be carry-over from other donors' samples. Material for sequencing was naive CXCR3- CD8+ T cells from blood. The subset here: CD45RO-CCR7+CD27+CD95- naive CD8+ T cells lacking CXCR3 (TNR3-). The CDR3 here is CASSVGLAPNEQYF.